The present T cell receptor beta chain was sequenced within a study of beta chain features in type 1 diabetes. Study as a whole: Roughly 110,000,000 sorted cells were examined across all samples.

A note on this clone: What it recognizes is unknown.

V was shortened by 1 base and J by 6 bases, with 7 bases between the two germline ends. The CDR3 runs 13 residues. CDR1 LGHNA and CDR2 YNFKEQ come from the germline V gene. Of the isolated RNA, all was reverse transcribed, and so the sequenced material was expressed TCRB transcripts. The table came from immunoSEQ multiplex PCR; TCRdb's copy has only in-frame clones and leaves some out. The sample contains 200,000 to 300,000 clones, around 13% of which appear only once. Study-wide results and limits: People with Type 1 diabetes carried modestly yet significantly shorter TCRB CDR3s in all four CD4+ subsets.

Sequenced input: naive CD4+ T cells from blood. The rearrangement links TRBV4-2 to TRBJ1-5, with D unclear. The source is a man under 40 with type 1 diabetes. The CDR3 DNA reads as TGTGCCAGCAGCCAAGGGCGGAGTCAGCCCCAGCATTTT. Translated, it gives CASSQGRSQPQHF.